This TCR beta chain was sequenced for a study of blood T cell repertoires in COVID-19. On the study more broadly: COVID-19 samples from acute and convalescent phases originated in the United States, Italy and Spain. From T cells, B-cell-depleted T cells, or PBMCs came the material, which was cDNA or gDNA.

Original processing methods: For nucleated cells, counts were estimated from reference gene primer amplification. Profiled with immunoSEQ multiplex PCR; TCRdb holds only in-frame clones, not every one. V, J and clone size are those of that table, while D and trimming were read from the DNA. The table records some 310,000 clones, around 86% of them present only once. CDR3 size: 19 residues. With 2 bases clipped from V and 6 bases from J, the junction kept 21 bases outside the gene matches. CDR1 and CDR2 from the germline V gene are MNHEY and SMNVEV (reference sequence). The sample comprised peripheral blood. The receptor's source is a middle-aged man with active or convalescent COVID-19. This chain connects TRBV27 to TRBJ1-2; 7 bases map to TRBD1. CDR3 sequence reads: CASSLIAPYFKDRENGYTF. In DNA form, the CDR3 reads TGTGCCAGCAGTTTAATCGCCCCATACTTTAAAGACAGGGAGAATGGCTACACCTTC.